This T cell receptor (beta chain) came from a study of tissue T cells after allogeneic stem cell transplantation (dated 2022 in TCRdb). Background for the entire study: Grafts from donors were received by all GVHD patients, with four grafts being unmodified and three being CD34-selected to deplete T cells. When multiple samples of a tissue existed, pathologist review of H&E sections prioritized samples with histologically apparent lymphocytes for sequencing. TCR beta repertoires were profiled across many tissues obtained from research autopsies of patients with and without GVHD, as well as in mouse models of GVHD. On the human side, the study was prospective and observational, with no blinding or randomization. Findings and caveats that apply to the study as a whole: In both patients and mice, T cells from blood and spleen picked up only a limited part of the TCR repertoire that was detected in tissues. Within patients, how anatomically similar the tissues were was a key factor in shaping TCR repertoire composition, regardless of disease or transplant status. Few T cell clones were found to be shared across patients, but shared repertoire signatures across patients were revealed in a tissue-specific fashion by motif-based clustering. The patient cohort was small and varied clinically, and sampling depth was recognized as a limitation. The study did not establish which tissue TCRs were alloreactive or antigen-specific, and some clones may have been host cells that persisted.

The junction shows trimming of 1 base on V and 8 bases on J, and the gene matches do not reach 5 bases of it. The germline V gene supplies CDR1 SGHVS and CDR2 FQNEAQ. The cysteine opens and the phenylalanine closes a CDR3 of 14 amino acids. Left in the record is the CDR3 DNA by itself, 42 bases read in frame from the first base. Concerning this clone itself: The antigen it recognizes is unknown. Within one base of it there is no much larger clone, and no base qualities were kept.

The meaning of the sample's time point label: human tissue collected at research (rapid) autopsy. More than 5 adult allo-HCT recipients with steroid-refractory GVHD were prospectively enrolled in a research-autopsy study over an approximately 3-year period. Every GVHD patient had gastrointestinal GVHD and was given several lines of GVHD-directed therapy, and about 5 of the GVHD patients also had skin involvement. After a median post-mortem interval of around 10 hours, the autopsy tissues collected included GI sites spanning esophagus to rectum, along with liver, skin and lymphoid organs including spleen. Autopsy specimens were bisected, with one portion flash-frozen in liquid nitrogen and the rest formalin-fixed; GI outer muscle layers were removed. Genomic DNA was extracted from frozen tissues using the Mag-Bind Blood & Tissue DNA HDQ 96 Kit on a Chemagic 360 or the DNeasy Blood & Tissue Kit. Extracted DNA was further purified with the Genomic DNA Clean & Concentrator-25 kit because of concern about red blood cell contamination.

The library relied on the immunoSEQ multiplex PCR assay. Adaptive Biotechnologies performed TCRbeta CDR3 sequencing at survey depth and reported CDR3 sequences, V/J genes, productive frequency, and template counts. Amplification of TCR beta CDR3 regions was performed from genomic DNA rather than from RNA. As for how the authors treated the data: Pairwise repertoire overlap between tissues was quantified with Jensen-Shannon divergence, where 1 means complete divergence and 0 identical. Tissues were clustered by single-linkage agglomerative hierarchical clustering of pairwise JSD values and displayed as dendrograms. GLIPH2 was run on all patient samples with simulation_depth 1000, kmer_min_depth 3, cdr3_length_cutoff 8, keeping groups with more than two unique CDR3s. A standardized tissue-overlap score was calculated by extrapolating Jaccard GLIPH-group overlap across patients to a standard repertoire size of 1000 clones. To look at how diversity was associated with clinical or experimental variables, linear mixed-effect models were used, with tissue treated as a fixed effect and individual treated as a random effect. In TCRdb, the immuneACCESS table is reduced to in-frame sequences with V and J assigned. These tables do not hold every clone; where another copy was compared, an unresolved V gene accounts for under half, and the others remain unexplained. V, J and clone size reflect that table, while D and trimming were determined from the DNA. The sample records 2,200 or so clones, 55% to 70% of which are singletons. About 16% of the sample lies in the top ten.

The origin of this receptor is an older male patient with steroid-refractory graft-versus-host disease after an allogeneic stem cell transplant. The graft donor may be the source of some T cells after a transplant. The chain links TRBV7-8 with TRBJ2-1, with 7 bases matching TRBD2. The specimen was ileal tissue, collected at autopsy. The DNA sequence is given as TGTGCCAGCAGCTTAGAGGCGGGACTACATGAGCAGTTCTTC. Its amino acids are CASSLEAGLHEQFF. With all but the CDR3 taken from the reference TRBV7-8 and TRBJ2-1 genes, the full variable domain is: GAGVSQSPRYKVAKRGQDVALRCDPISGHVSLFWYQQALGQGPEFLTYFQNEAQLDKSGLPSDRFFAERPEGSVSTLKIQRTQQEDSAVYLCASSLEAGLHEQFFGPGTRLTVL.